This T cell receptor beta chain was obtained from a study of radiotherapy plus CTLA-4 blockade in lung cancer. Study information: There were objective responses in roughly 18% of patients, and 31% had disease control. Study results and caveats: Some TCR clones had been derived from tumors. These clones expanded in peripheral blood after radiotherapy plus ipilimumab. The best predictor of response was reported to be early blood T cell clone dynamics, with interferon-beta.

The CDR3 runs 15 residues. Germline-derived CDR1 and CDR2 are LGHNA and YNFKEQ. J gave up 5 bases and V 4 bases, and 6 bases lay outside the gene matches. Details on this clone: Its antigen is still unknown.

Patients had chemo-refractory metastatic non-small-cell lung cancer and received focal radiation plus CTLA-4 blockade that used ipilimumab. The protocol was immunoSEQ multiplex PCR, while the TCRdb copy is restricted to in-frame clones and leaves out a portion. The data hold over 80,000 clones, with around 83% observed a single time. This sequence originates from a human donor with non-small cell lung cancer who had stable disease on radiotherapy plus ipilimumab. The sequencing here drew on peripheral blood, taken from a patient treated with radiotherapy plus ipilimumab. The rearrangement links TRBV4-2 to TRBJ1-5; 9 positions match TRBD1. In DNA, the CDR3 is TGTGCCAGCAGCCCGGCGGGACAGGGCCATCAGCCCCAGCATTTT. Protein sequence: CASSPAGQGHQPQHF.